A single sample is the source of the 20 T cell receptor beta chains below, sequenced in a study of control samples from healthy donors and cancer patients. Clones were sequenced by immunoSEQ multiplex PCR, and TCRdb holds only the in-frame ones, with some missing. The sample consists of fewer than 95,000 clones, about 83% of them appearing once. The sample comprised blood. These receptors were obtained from a woman between 40 and 50 years old in good health.

The V call is TRBV14, the J call TRBJ2-7, with D uncertain. The V end was cut by 6 bases, the J end by 4 bases, with 7 bases between. CDR1 and CDR2 from the germline V gene are SGHDN and FVKESK. The CDR3 consists of 11 residues. DNA for the CDR3: TGTGCCAGCAGGACTGCATACGAGCAGTACTTC. Translated, it gives CASRTAYEQYF. Using reference TRBV14 and TRBJ2-7 for the parts outside the CDR3, the full variable domain is EAGVTQFPSHSVIEKGQTVTLRCDPISGHDNLYWYRRVMGKEIKFLLHFVKESKQDESGMPNNRFLAERTGGTYSTLKVQPAELEDSGVYFCASRTAYEQYFGPGTRLTVT.

This clone occurred once. The rearrangement uses TRBV5-4 and TRBJ2-7; 10 bases align to TRBD1. Germline V gene sequence: CDR1 SGHNT, CDR2 YYREEE (reference sequence). CDR3 length equals 15 residues. Germline trimming cut 0 bases from V and 2 bases from J; bases unmatched to any gene: 2. The CDR3, as DNA: TGTGCCAGCAGCTTGGGAGGGACAGGGGCCTACGAGCAGTACTTC. It is translated as CASSLGGTGAYEQYF.

The rearrangement links TRBV30 to TRBJ1-1; D is undetermined. The CDR3 is made up of 13 amino acids. Per germline, CDR1 GTSNPN and CDR2 SVGIG (reference sequence). Trimming cost V 2 bases and J 1 base, with 8 bases left between them. CDR3 region: CAWSINQNTEAFF. In DNA, the CDR3 is TGTGCCTGGAGTATAAATCAGAACACTGAAGCTTTCTTT.

The table lists this clone with a count of one. V usage is TRBV18 and J usage is TRBJ1-5, with 9 bases that match TRBD1. The CDR3 loop spans 15 amino acids. With V trimmed by 2 bases and J by 5 bases, 4 bases remained unmatched. Germline assignment: CDR1 KGHSH and CDR2 LQKENI. The CDR3 DNA sequence: TGTGCCAGCTCACCAGTGACAGGGGGAGATCAGCCCCAGCATTTT. Protein: CASSPVTGGDQPQHF.

The chain uses TRBV7-9 and TRBJ1-1; 11 positions match TRBD1. Germline-derived CDR1 and CDR2 are SEHNR and FQNEAQ (reference sequence). V lost 4 bases, J lost 5 bases, and 9 bases stayed unmatched. This CDR3 spans 16 amino acids. CDR3 sequence (DNA): TGTGCCAGCAGCTCCGGACAGGGGGCGTTCGGTACTGAAGCTTTCTTT. Encoded protein: CASSSGQGAFGTEAFF.

J is TRBJ1-1 and V is TRBV5-1, with D uncertain. The CDR3 totals 13 residues. V shed 0 bases and J shed 7 bases, with 10 bases lying between them. From germline, CDR1 is SGHRS and CDR2 YFSETQ. The CDR3 protein is CASSLVGTNEAFF. The CDR3 DNA is TGCGCCAGCAGCTTGGTGGGTACGAATGAAGCTTTCTTT.

The rearrangement links TRBV12-3 or TRBV12-4 to TRBJ1-1, with TRBD1 matching 8 bases. The CDR3 length is 13 residues. The V gene end was trimmed by 2 bases and the J gene end by 10 bases; junction bases not matched to a gene: 6. For the CDR3, the DNA is TGTGCCAGCAGTTTAAGGTTGGGACAGGCAGCTTTCTTT. Its translation: CASSLRLGQAAFF.

The chain joins TRBV6-2 or TRBV6-3 to TRBJ2-3; no reliable D call. Germline loops: CDR1 MNHEY, CDR2 SVGEGT. Deletions cut 4 bases from V and 6 bases from J, with 5 bases between. This CDR3 has 11 amino acids. CDR3 sequence (DNA): TGTGCCAGCAGTTCAAGCGATACGCAGTATTTT. It codes for CASSSSDTQYF.

The chain joins TRBV6-5 to TRBJ2-7, with 8 nucleotides matching TRBD2. J gave up 2 bases and V 5 bases, and 5 bases lay outside the gene matches. The CDR3 extends over 14 amino acids. CDR1 and CDR2 (germline): MNHEY, SVGAGI. CDR3 bases: TGTGCCAGCAGTCTTAGCGGGGACACCTACGAGCAGTACTTC. It codes for CASSLSGDTYEQYF.

The chain uses TRBV7-9 and TRBJ1-6; D gene ambiguous. Looked up from germline, CDR1 is SEHNR and CDR2 is FQNEAQ (reference sequence). Trimming stripped 4 bases from V and 0 bases from J, with 13 bases between. The CDR3 is made up of 17 amino acids. The CDR3 sequence is CASSSKDGSSYNSPLHF. CDR3 sequence (DNA): TGTGCCAGCAGCTCCAAAGACGGCAGCTCCTATAATTCACCCCTCCACTTT.

The chain carries TRBV4-2 and TRBJ1-6, with D uncertain. V lost 1 base and J 10 bases, leaving 14 bases between the germline ends. CDR3 length equals 15 residues. In germline, CDR1 is LGHNA, CDR2 YNFKEQ. The CDR3 DNA reads as TGTGCCAGCAGCCAAGGTTTCGCGCTGAGCTCACCCCTCCACTTT. This gives the protein CASSQGFALSSPLHF.

The rearrangement links TRBV3-1 (or the pseudogene TRBV3-2) to TRBJ1-3; no reliable D call. This CDR3 spans 15 amino acids. Trimming left V 0 bases short and J 0 bases short, with 6 bases between. In germline, CDR1 is LGHDT, CDR2 YNNKEL (reference sequence). The CDR3 nucleotides read TGTGCCAGCAGCCAAGAGGTCTACTCTGGAAACACCATATATTTT. This encodes CASSQEVYSGNTIYF.

The chain joins TRBV19 to TRBJ1-4; 10 bases line up with TRBD1. The CDR3 is 14 amino acids. CDR1 is LNHDA and CDR2 is SQIVND in the germline V gene (reference sequence). V was pared by 3 bases and J by 8 bases, with 3 bases of the junction left unmatched. The CDR3 region has the DNA TGTGCCAGTAGTATTTGGGACAGGGGCGAAAAACTGTTTTTT. Amino acids: CASSIWDRGEKLFF.

V gene TRBV9 combines with J gene TRBJ2-1; D is possibly TRBD2 (6 bases). V was clipped by 4 bases and J by 4 bases, with 27 bases between them. From germline, CDR1 is SGDLS and CDR2 YYNGEE. The CDR3 spans 19 residues. This chain's CDR3 is CASSSLTPGHLGGYNEQFF. DNA of the CDR3: TGTGCCAGCAGCTCCCTTACCCCCGGACACCTCGGAGGGTACAATGAGCAGTTCTTC.

J is TRBJ1-2 and V is TRBV7-2; possibly TRBD1 for D (5 bases). Between the trimmed V and J ends, which lost 2 bases and 6 bases, there was a span of 13 bases. Germline V CDR1 and CDR2: SGHTA, FQGNSA. The CDR3 contains 14 residues. Here the CDR3 DNA reads TGTGCCAGCAGCTTAACCCAGGGTTGGGATGGCTACACCTTC. The encoded protein is CASSLTQGWDGYTF. The complete variable domain, with remaining parts taken from reference TRBV7-2 and TRBJ1-2, reads GAGVSQSPSNKVTEKGKDVELRCDPISGHTALYWYRQSLGQGLEFLIYFQGNSAPDKSGLPSDRFSAERTGGSVSTLTIQRTQQEDSAVYLCASSLTQGWDGYTFGSGTRLTVV.

V usage is TRBV18 and J usage is TRBJ1-4; no reliable D call. The CDR3 totals 18 residues. The V gene lost 6 bases and the J gene lost 0 bases, with 20 bases spanning the gap. The V gene's germline CDR1 is KGHSH and CDR2 LQKENI. The CDR3 region has the DNA TGTGCCAGCTCCCCTAATTCCCCCACGGGAGCAACTAATGAAAAACTGTTTTTT. Translated, it gives CASSPNSPTGATNEKLFF.

DNA for the CDR3: TGTGCCATCAGTGATGGGGACAGGGGAAACACCATATATTTT. Translating it yields CAISDGDRGNTIYF. The V call is TRBV10-3, the J call TRBJ1-3; 8 nucleotides agree with TRBD1. The V and J ends lost 3 bases and 4 bases, in that order; junction bases with no gene match: 2. Germline V gene sequence: CDR1 ENHRY, CDR2 SYGVKD. The CDR3 has 14 residues.

The V gene is TRBV19, the J gene TRBJ2-7, with 8 positions matching TRBD2. CDR1 LNHDA and CDR2 SQIVND come from the germline V gene (reference sequence). Trimming at V came to 6 bases and at J to 4 bases, leaving 5 bases not matched to a gene. The CDR3 has 13 residues. The CDR3 region has the DNA TGTGCCAGTAGGAACCGGGGGGGATACGAGCAGTACTTC. The encoded protein is CASRNRGGYEQYF.

V is TRBV11-1 and J is TRBJ1-2; 7 positions agree with TRBD1. Germline V CDR1 and CDR2: SGHAT, FQDESV (reference sequence). The CDR3 covers 13 residues. The trim removed 3 bases at V and 8 bases at J, leaving 6 bases unmatched. The CDR3 DNA sequence: TGTGCCAGCAGCTTGGACAGGAGGCGAGGCTACACCTTC. As protein: CASSLDRRRGYTF.

For the CDR3, the DNA is TGCGCCAGCAGCCCCCCCGCAGGGGCCTGTGGCTACACCTTC. Protein product: CASSPPAGACGYTF. This chain joins TRBV10-1 and TRBJ1-2; a weak D match, TRBD1 (6 bases). This CDR3 contains 14 residues. In germline, CDR1 is WNHNN, CDR2 SYGVQD (reference sequence). The V and J ends lost 6 bases and 7 bases respectively, with 18 bases between them.